This TCR beta chain was documented in a study of cytomegalovirus exposure and HLA in healthy donors. Study in general: Among approximately 390 genotyped donors, more than 65% fell in the Caucasian-associated ancestry cluster. Study-wide results and limits: The authors later linked a missense DCLRE1C variant to TCR beta V- and J-gene trimming. Rarity marked most TCR sequences, yet some public TCRs occurred in many donors.

A multiplex PCR was run with 60 Vbeta primers and 13 Jbeta primers. Using immunoSEQ multiplex PCR, the repertoire was profiled, and TCRdb retains in-frame clones only, with some absent. There are 120,000 or so clones in the sample; approximately 77% occur only once, and around 5% lies in the top ten. About this clone: Its matching antigen is unknown.

The TCR was taken from a man aged 50 to 60 in good health and CMV-seropositive. Sequenced sample: PBMCs.

CDR3 in amino acids: CASSLRSGVEGNTIYF. Written as DNA, the CDR3 is TGTGCCAGCAGCTTAAGATCTGGAGTGGAAGGAAACACCATATATTTT. The J gene is TRBJ1-3, the V gene TRBV13, with D unresolved. With 2 bases removed from V and 4 bases from J, the gap between germline ends came to 15 bases. This CDR3 is built from 16 residues. The germline V gene has CDR1 PRHDT and CDR2 FYEKMQ (reference sequence).